This is a list of T cell receptor beta chains from one sample in a study of OX40 agonist ivuxolimab in advanced cancers. Data came from immunoSEQ multiplex PCR; TCRdb stores just in-frame clones and leaves some out. The profile shows 100,000 to 150,000 clones, under 95% of them singletons. The sample here was CD4+ or CD8+ T cells sorted from blood, taken in a trial of the OX40 agonist ivuxolimab. Receptors originate from an adult with an advanced solid tumor such as melanoma, head and neck, liver or kidney cancer. The conserved cysteine and the conserved F or W are not part of the CDR3 here. Fields, in order: J gene, V gene, D gene, clone size, CDR3 protein. D genes are given only for firm matches. Only part of the rows carry a size: once, few, many, or a class if the clone is expanded.

TRBJ2-7,TRBV5-1,-,-,ASSPQTSSYEQY
TRBJ2-5,TRBV20-1,-,-,SARFQETQY
TRBJ1-3,TRBV4-1,-,-,ASSQEGPIGNTIY
TRBJ1-1,TRBV6-6,-,-,ASSYSNSEGTEAF
TRBJ2-1,TRBV7-9,-,-,ASSFLSSSYNEQF
TRBJ2-7,TRBV6-5,TRBD1,-,ASRTGAYEQY
TRBJ2-7,TRBV19,-,-,ASRDGSSYEQY
TRBJ1-2,TRBV7-2,TRBD1,-,ASSLVTGGDYGYT
TRBJ1-1,TRBV11-1,-,-,ASSFQEMNTEAF
TRBJ2-7,TRBV4-1,-,-,ASSPLGVQSYEQY
TRBJ1-5,TRBV7-9,TRBD1,-,ASSFGQGNQPQH
TRBJ2-7,TRBV6-6,TRBD1,-,ASTISGQSYEQY
-,TRBV11-2,TRBD2,-,ASSSLTSVLYEQY
TRBJ1-1,TRBV28,-,-,ASITTGTSNTEAF
TRBJ1-2,TRBV7-2,-,-,ASSLTGGPYGYT
TRBJ2-7,TRBV7-2,-,-,ASSGAGGSGAYEQY
TRBJ2-1,TRBV28,-,-,ASSRQVLTNEQF
TRBJ2-1,TRBV20-1,-,few,SAGDAF
TRBJ2-6,TRBV19,-,-,ASRRSGATISGANVLT
TRBJ1-6,TRBV7-9,TRBD1,-,ASSSRGDSRRSPLH
TRBJ2-1,TRBV7-3,-,once,ASSLDPDVWFYNEQF
TRBJ2-2,TRBV19,-,once,ASRDRIPGDTGELF
TRBJ1-2,TRBV6-5,-,-,ASRGSLTFNYGYT
TRBJ2-4,TRBV28,-,-,ASLGGAPSPKNIQY
TRBJ2-7,TRBV6-6,TRBD1,-,ASSYPGQGSEQY